This TCR beta chain was captured in a study of T-cell reconstitution after alpha-beta-depleted transplantation in children. General study points: A year post-transplant, T-cell counts and diversity derived mostly from newly produced T cells.

Regarding this clonotype: Its antigen is unknown.

Preparing the TCRbeta library involved the use of unique molecular identifiers. TCRdb itself ran the PCR reads through MiXCR, one entry per CDR3 protein. The sample lists about 830,000 distinct CDR3 sequences, 16% seen once, with around 4.5% in the top ten. The junction had 18 bases not matched to a gene; V was cut back by 2 bases and J by 1 base. CDR1 MNHNY and CDR2 SVGAGI come from the germline V gene (reference sequence). The CDR3 runs to 22 residues. The clonotype comes from a male patient younger than 18 who had a stem cell transplant for acute lymphoblastic leukemia, so the T cells may come from the graft donor. Sequenced material: PBMCs, mostly from graft donor cells, taken 360 days after TCRalphabeta/CD19-depleted stem cell transplant. The V gene is TRBV6-6, the J gene TRBJ2-3; 13 positions match TRBD2. The CDR3 bases are TGTGCCAGCAGTTACCGCCTTGGGACAACCGGGACTAGCGGGACCGGCACAGATACGCAGTATTTT. Translating gives CASSYRLGTTGTSGTGTDTQYF.